This is a list of T cell receptor beta chains from one sample in a study of early T cells in non-severe SARS-CoV-2 infection. TCRdb redid the calling of the 5' RACE reads with MiXCR, one entry per CDR3 protein. This table holds over 95,000 distinct CDR3 sequences, roughly 15% found once. Source material: whole blood. The receptors were gathered from an adult who was a healthcare worker with PCR-confirmed SARS-CoV-2 infection or an uninfected control (not recorded which). CDR3s include the opening cysteine and the closing phenylalanine or tryptophan. The D gene is left open where the match is weak. The size entry is marked missing in some rows and otherwise reads once, few, many or a size class.

CDR3 DNA	CDR3 protein	D gene	clone size	J gene	V gene
TGCGCCAGCAGCACGGACAGCAGCTACGAGCAGTACTTC	CASSTDSSYEQYF	NA	NA	TRBJ2-7	TRBV5-1
TGTGCCAGCAGCAGAGGCGAATACAGCTACGAGCAGTACTTC	CASSRGEYSYEQYF	NA	NA	TRBJ2-7	TRBV5-5
TGTGCCAGCAGTTCCTATCCTAGCGGGGTCTACAATGAGCAGTTCTTC	CASSSYPSGVYNEQFF	TRBD2	few	TRBJ2-1	TRBV7-2
TGTGCCAGCAGCAAAGATTGCTTC	CASSKDCF	NA	NA	TRBJ1-2	TRBV21-1
TGTGCCTGGAGTGCGATTTCGGCAGGGAAAGACGAGCAGTACTTC	CAWSAISAGKDEQYF	NA	few	TRBJ2-7	TRBV30
TGCAGCGTTGAGACAGGGTCAAACACTGAAGCTTTCTTT	CSVETGSNTEAFF	TRBD1	NA	TRBJ1-1	TRBV29-1
TGTGCCAGCAGCCTCGAGTTCTACAATGAGCAGTTCTTC	CASSLEFYNEQFF	NA	many	TRBJ2-1	TRBV7-9
TGCAGTGCGGGACAGGGGGCTAATGAAAAACTGTTTTTT	CSAGQGANEKLFF	TRBD1	NA	TRBJ1-4	TRBV20-1
TGTGCCAGCGCCGGGGGAGATACGCAGTATTTT	CASAGGDTQYF	NA	NA	TRBJ2-3	TRBV5-4
TGCAGCGTGTCAGGGGGTTGGGACATTCAGTACTTC	CSVSGGWDIQYF	TRBD1	many	TRBJ2-4	TRBV29-1
TGCAGCGTTGTGTGGAACACTGAAGCTTTCTTT	CSVVWNTEAFF	NA	NA	TRBJ1-1	TRBV29-1
TGTGCCACCAGTGATCCGACCAACAGGAAAAATGAGCAGTTCTTC	CATSDPTNRKNEQFF	NA	NA	TRBJ2-1	TRBV24-1
TGTGCCAGCGTTGACAGGACTGATAGCAATCAGCCCCAGCATTTT	CASVDRTDSNQPQHF	NA	few	TRBJ1-5	TRBV2
TGTGCCAGCAGCTTAAATGAGCGGGGGCTCTACAATGAGCAGTTCTTC	CASSLNERGLYNEQFF	TRBD2	NA	TRBJ2-1	TRBV11-2
TGTGCCAGCAGGAACGGGACTAGCGGGAGTACAGATACGCAGTATTTT	CASRNGTSGSTDTQYF	TRBD2	few	TRBJ2-3	TRBV11-2
TGTGCCACCAGACCGTCCGGGACAGGGAATCAGCCCCAGCATTTT	CATRPSGTGNQPQHF	TRBD1	NA	TRBJ1-5	TRBV15
TGTGCCAGCAGCTTAAATCGTGGTTTGAGGGCTTTGGACAATGAGCAGTTCTTC	CASSLNRGLRALDNEQFF	NA	few	TRBJ2-1	TRBV7-9
TGTGCCAGCATAACCGTCCGGAGTGGTGCAGATACGCAGTATTTT	CASITVRSGADTQYF	NA	few	TRBJ2-3	TRBV28
TGTGCCAGCAGTTACGTGGGGCGGGAGACCCAGTACTTC	CASSYVGRETQYF	NA	NA	TRBJ2-5	TRBV6-5
TGCAGCGTTGACCAAGGAGCCGGCGGGCAGTATTTT	CSVDQGAGGQYF	NA	NA	TRBJ2-3	TRBV29-1
TGTGCCAGCAATAGAGGCCCGGAAGCTTTCTTT	CASNRGPEAFF	NA	NA	TRBJ1-1	TRBV12-3/TRBV12-4
TGCAGTGCTAGAGGGGCGCCGGGACTCTACACCGGGGAGCTGTTTTTT	CSARGAPGLYTGELFF	NA	few	TRBJ2-2	TRBV20-1
TGTGCCAGCAGTTCCCCCGCAGGGGAGCAGTACTTC	CASSSPAGEQYF	NA	few	TRBJ2-7	TRBV6-5
TGTGCCAGTAGTATGGTTGACTATTATAGCAATCAGCCCCAGCATTTT	CASSMVDYYSNQPQHF	NA	few	TRBJ1-5	TRBV19